By its share, the clone carrying this TCR beta chain is medium-sized (0.01 to 0.1%). Its antigen is still unknown. Both 60 Vbeta primers and 13 Jbeta primers went into the PCR. Authors' analysis steps: In a later analysis, of 79 million or so unique beta chains, 9 million to 11 million appeared in at least two donors. Measured with immunoSEQ multiplex PCR; TCRdb has only the in-frame clones, and not every one. That table furnishes V, J and clone size, whereas the DNA furnished D and trimming. Found here are more than 25,000 clones, 62% of them singletons; the top ten hold roughly two fifths. These data come from a study of cytomegalovirus exposure and HLA in healthy donors. General observations from the study: Some segments of the V type, notably TRBV6-2 and TRBV6-3, were excluded as indistinguishable. For most TCR sequences rarity was the rule, although some public TCRs occurred in many donors. Most subjects had HLA-A and HLA-B alleles reportedly predicted accurately by TCR beta sequences.

This CDR3 has 11 residues. Germline values: CDR1 ENHRY, CDR2 SYGVKD. Trimming removed 10 bases from V and 6 bases from J, with 10 bases in between. V usage is TRBV10-3 and J usage is TRBJ2-1; D is perhaps TRBD2 (5 bases). The sequence came from a male donor in good health and CMV-seropositive. The sequencing sample was made of PBMCs. The CDR3 loop reads CASSGGNEQFF. CDR3 nucleotide sequence: TGTGCCAGTTCCGGAGGCAATGAGCAGTTCTTC.